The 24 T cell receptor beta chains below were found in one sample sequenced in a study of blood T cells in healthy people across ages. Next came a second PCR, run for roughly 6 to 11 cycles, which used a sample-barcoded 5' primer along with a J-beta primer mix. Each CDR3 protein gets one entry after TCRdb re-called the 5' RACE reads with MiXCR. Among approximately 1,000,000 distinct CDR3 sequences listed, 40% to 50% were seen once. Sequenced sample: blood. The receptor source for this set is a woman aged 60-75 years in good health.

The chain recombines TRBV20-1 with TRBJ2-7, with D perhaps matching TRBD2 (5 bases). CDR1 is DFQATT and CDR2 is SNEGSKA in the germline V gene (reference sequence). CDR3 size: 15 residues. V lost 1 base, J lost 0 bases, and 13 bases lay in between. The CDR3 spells CSARATRRTSYEQYF. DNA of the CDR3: TGCAGTGCTAGAGCAACCAGGAGGACCTCCTACGAGCAGTACTTC.

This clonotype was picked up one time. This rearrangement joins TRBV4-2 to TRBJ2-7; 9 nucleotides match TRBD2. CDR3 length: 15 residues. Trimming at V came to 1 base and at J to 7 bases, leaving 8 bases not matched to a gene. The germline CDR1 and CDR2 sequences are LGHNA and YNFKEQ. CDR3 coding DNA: TGTGCCAGCAGCCAAGTTGCTAGCGGGGCGGGGGAGCAGTACTTC. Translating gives CASSQVASGAGEQYF.

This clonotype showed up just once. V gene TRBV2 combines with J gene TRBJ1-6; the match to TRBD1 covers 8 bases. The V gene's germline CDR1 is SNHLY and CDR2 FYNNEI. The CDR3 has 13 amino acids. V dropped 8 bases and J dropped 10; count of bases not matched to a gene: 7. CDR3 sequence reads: CASDPGGGSPLHF. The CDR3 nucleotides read TGTGCCAGCGATCCAGGGGGCGGATCACCCCTCCACTTT.

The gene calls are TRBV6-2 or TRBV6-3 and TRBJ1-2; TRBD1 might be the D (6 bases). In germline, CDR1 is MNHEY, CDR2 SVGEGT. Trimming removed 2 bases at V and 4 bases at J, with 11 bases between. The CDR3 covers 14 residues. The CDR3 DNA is TGTGCCAGCAGTTACGCGACAGGAGTCTATGGCTACACCTTC. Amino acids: CASSYATGVYGYTF.

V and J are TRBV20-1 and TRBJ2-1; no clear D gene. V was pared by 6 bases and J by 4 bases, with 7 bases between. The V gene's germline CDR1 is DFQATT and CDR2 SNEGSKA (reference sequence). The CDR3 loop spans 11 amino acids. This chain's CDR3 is CSAGRYNEQFF. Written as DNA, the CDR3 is TGCAGTGCCGGGCGGTACAATGAGCAGTTCTTC.

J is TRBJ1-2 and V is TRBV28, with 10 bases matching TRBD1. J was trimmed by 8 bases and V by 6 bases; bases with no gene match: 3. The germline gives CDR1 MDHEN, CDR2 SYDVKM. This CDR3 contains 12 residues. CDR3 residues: CASRTGGGGYTF. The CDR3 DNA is TGTGCCAGCAGGACAGGGGGCGGGGGCTACACCTTC.

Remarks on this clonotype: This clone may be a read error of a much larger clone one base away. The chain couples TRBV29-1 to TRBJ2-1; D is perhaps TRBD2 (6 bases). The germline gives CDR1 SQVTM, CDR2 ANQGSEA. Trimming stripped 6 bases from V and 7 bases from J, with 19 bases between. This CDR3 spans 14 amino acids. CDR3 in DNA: TGCAGCGTGTGGGCGGGACCTAATACAAATGAGCAGTTCTTC. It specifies CSVWAGPNTNEQFF.

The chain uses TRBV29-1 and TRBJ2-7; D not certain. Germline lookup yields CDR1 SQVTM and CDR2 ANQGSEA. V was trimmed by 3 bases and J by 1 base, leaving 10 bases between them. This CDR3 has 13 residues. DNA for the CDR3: TGCAGCGTTGACGCCCCAGGTTCCTACGAGCAGTACTTC. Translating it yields CSVDAPGSYEQYF.

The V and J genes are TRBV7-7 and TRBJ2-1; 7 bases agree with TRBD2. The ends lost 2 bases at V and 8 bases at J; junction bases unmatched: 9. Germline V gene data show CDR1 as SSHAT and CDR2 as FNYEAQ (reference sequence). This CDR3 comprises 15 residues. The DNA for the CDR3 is TGTGCCAGCAGCTTATCGGGCGGGAGCAGGGATGAGCAGTTCTTC. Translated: CASSLSGGSRDEQFF.

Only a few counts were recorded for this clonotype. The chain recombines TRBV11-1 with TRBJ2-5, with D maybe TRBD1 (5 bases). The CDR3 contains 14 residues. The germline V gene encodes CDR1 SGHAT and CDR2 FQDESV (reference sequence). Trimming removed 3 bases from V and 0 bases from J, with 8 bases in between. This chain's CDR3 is CASSFRRDQETQYF. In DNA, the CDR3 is TGTGCCAGCAGCTTTCGCAGGGACCAAGAGACCCAGTACTTC.

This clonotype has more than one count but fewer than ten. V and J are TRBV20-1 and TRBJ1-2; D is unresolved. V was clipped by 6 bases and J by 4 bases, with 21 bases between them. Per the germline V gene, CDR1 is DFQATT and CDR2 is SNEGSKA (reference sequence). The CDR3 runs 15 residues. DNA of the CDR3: TGCAGTGCCGATCAAAAAGCGGGTGGAGGCTATGGCTACACCTTC. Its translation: CSADQKAGGGYGYTF.

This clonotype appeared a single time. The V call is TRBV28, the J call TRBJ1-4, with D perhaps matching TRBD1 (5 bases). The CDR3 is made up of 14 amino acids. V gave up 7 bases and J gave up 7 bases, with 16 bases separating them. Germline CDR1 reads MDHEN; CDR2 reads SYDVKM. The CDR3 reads CASKMGGSSEKLFF. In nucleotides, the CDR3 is TGTGCCAGCAAAATGGGGGGTTCGAGTGAAAAACTGTTTTTT.

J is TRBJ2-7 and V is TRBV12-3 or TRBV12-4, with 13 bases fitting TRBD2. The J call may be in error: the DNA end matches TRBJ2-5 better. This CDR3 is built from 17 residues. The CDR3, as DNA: TGTGCCAGCAGTTCCGGGACTAGCGGGATCAGGGGTCCGACCCAGTACTTC. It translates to CASSSGTSGIRGPTQYF.

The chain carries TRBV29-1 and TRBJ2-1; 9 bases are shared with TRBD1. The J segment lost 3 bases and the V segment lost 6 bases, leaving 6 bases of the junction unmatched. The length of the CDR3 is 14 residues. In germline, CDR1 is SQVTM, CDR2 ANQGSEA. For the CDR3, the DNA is TGCAGCGTCCCCGGGACAGGGTTCTACAATGAGCAGTTCTTC. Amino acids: CSVPGTGFYNEQFF.

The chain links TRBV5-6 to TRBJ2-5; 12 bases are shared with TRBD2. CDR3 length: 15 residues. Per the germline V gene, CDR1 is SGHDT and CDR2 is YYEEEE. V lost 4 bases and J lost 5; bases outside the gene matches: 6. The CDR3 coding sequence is TGTGCCAGCAGCAACGGACTAGCGGGATTGGAGACCCAGTACTTC. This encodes CASSNGLAGLETQYF.

As DNA, the CDR3 is TGTGCCAGCAGTTTCTGGGCGGGGGGACTACAAGAGACCCAGTACTTC. It is translated as CASSFWAGGLQETQYF. The rearrangement links TRBV12-3 or TRBV12-4 to TRBJ2-5, with 8 bases fitting TRBD2. J lost 2 bases, V lost 3 bases, and 8 bases had no gene match. The CDR3 has 16 amino acids.

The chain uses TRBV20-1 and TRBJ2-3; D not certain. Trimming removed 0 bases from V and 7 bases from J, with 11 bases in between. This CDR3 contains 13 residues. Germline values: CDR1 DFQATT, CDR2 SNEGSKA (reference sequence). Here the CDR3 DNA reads TGCAGTGCTAGAGACCCAGGATCCAATACGCAGTATTTT. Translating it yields CSARDPGSNTQYF.

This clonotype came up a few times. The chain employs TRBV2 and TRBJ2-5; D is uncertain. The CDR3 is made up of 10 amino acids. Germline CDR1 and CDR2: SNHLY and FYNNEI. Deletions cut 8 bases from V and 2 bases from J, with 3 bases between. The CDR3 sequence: CASAQETQYF. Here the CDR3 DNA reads TGTGCCAGCGCTCAAGAGACCCAGTACTTC.

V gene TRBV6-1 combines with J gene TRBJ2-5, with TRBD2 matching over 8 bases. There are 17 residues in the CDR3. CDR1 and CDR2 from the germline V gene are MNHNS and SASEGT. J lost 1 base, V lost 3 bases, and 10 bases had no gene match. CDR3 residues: CASSELTGGTSQETQYF. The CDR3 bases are TGTGCCAGCAGTGAGTTAACGGGAGGGACTTCCCAAGAGACCCAGTACTTC.

CDR3 sequence (DNA): TGTGCCAGCAGCCAAGGGGGACTAGCGGCAAATGAGCAGTTCTTC. This encodes CASSQGGLAANEQFF. The rearrangement uses TRBV3-1 and TRBJ2-1; the match to TRBD2 covers 11 bases. This CDR3 is 15 amino acids long. Germline loops: CDR1 LGHDT, CDR2 YNNKEL (reference sequence). V was pared by 1 base and J by 7 bases, with 3 bases of the junction left unmatched.

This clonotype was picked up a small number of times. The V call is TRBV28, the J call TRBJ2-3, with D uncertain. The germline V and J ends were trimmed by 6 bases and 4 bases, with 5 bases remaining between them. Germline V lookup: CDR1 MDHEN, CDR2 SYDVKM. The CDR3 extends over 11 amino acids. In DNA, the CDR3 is TGTGCCAGCAGGAAGTCAGATACGCAGTATTTT. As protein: CASRKSDTQYF.

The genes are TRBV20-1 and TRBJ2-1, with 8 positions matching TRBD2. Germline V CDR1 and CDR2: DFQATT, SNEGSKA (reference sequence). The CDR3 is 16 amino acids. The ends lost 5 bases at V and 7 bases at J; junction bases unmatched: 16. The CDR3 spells CSAWISIGRAWNEQFF. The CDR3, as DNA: TGCAGTGCTTGGATTAGCATCGGGAGGGCCTGGAATGAGCAGTTCTTC.

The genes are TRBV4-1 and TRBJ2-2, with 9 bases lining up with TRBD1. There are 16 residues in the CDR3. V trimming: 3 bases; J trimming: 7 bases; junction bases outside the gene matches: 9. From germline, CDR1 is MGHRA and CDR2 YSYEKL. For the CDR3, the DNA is TGCGCCAGCAGCCAGGGACCCGGGACAGGGATCGGGGAGCTGTTTTTT. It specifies CASSQGPGTGIGELFF.

The CDR3 DNA follows: TGTGCCAGCAGTTACCTCCCAATGGCCAGCTCCTACAATGAGCAGTTCTTC. Its translation is CASSYLPMASSYNEQFF. The genes are TRBV6-5 and TRBJ2-1; D is uncertain. CDR1 and CDR2 from the germline V gene are MNHEY and SVGAGI. This CDR3 spans 17 amino acids. With 2 bases removed from V and 0 bases from J, the gap between germline ends came to 14 bases.